This T cell receptor beta chain was sequenced in a study of blood T cell repertoires in COVID-19. Some clones are missing from TCRdb's copy, which holds only in-frame ones; the method was immunoSEQ multiplex PCR. The data show about 160,000 clones, with roughly nine tenths seen just once and 13% held by the top ten. The CDR3 runs 14 residues. With V trimmed by 6 bases and J by 8 bases, 12 bases remained unmatched. Germline CDR1 and CDR2: LGHNT and FRNRAP. The sequencing sample was made of peripheral blood. This TCR came from a man between 18 and 35 years old with COVID-19, enrolled during active disease. This chain links TRBV12-5 with TRBJ1-2, with TRBD1 matching over 7 bases. CDR3 protein: CASGPSGGIGGYTF. Written as DNA, the CDR3 is TGTGCTAGTGGCCCCTCAGGGGGGATCGGCGGCTACACCTTC.